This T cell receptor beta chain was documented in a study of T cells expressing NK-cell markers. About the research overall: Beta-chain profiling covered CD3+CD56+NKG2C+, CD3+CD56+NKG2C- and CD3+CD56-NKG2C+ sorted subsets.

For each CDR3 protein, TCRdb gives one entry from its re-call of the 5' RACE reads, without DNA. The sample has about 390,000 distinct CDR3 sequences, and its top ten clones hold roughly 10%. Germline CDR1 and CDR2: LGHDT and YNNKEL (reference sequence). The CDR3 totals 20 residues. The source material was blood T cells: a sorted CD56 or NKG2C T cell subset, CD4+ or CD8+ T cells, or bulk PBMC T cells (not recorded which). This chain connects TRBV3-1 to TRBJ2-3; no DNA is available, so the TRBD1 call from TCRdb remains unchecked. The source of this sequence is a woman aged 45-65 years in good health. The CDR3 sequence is CASSQVDSDGEMEPTDTQYF.